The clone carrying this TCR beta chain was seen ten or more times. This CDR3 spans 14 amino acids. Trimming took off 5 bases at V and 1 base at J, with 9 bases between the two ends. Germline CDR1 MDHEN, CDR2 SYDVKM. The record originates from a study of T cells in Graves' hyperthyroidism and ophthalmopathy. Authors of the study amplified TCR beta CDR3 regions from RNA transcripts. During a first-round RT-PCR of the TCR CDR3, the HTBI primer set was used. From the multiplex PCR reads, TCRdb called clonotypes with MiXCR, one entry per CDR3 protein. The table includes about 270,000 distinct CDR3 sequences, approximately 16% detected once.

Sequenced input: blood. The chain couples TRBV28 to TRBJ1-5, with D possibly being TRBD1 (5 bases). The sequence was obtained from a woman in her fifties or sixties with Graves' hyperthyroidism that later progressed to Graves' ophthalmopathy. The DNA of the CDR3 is TGTGCCAGCAGTCCCTGGGGGAGCAATCAGCCCCAGCATTTT. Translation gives CASSPWGSNQPQHF.